This T cell receptor (beta chain) is from a study of T cells after yellow fever vaccination. On the study more broadly: SMART-Seq v4 Ultra Low Input served to prepare low-cell-number fractions. Study-wide findings and caveats: Faster peaking, at day 5 versus 15, marked a secondary response that was weaker. Most clones from primary vaccination resurfaced after the booster (approximately 97% CD4, around 90% CD8). A minor fraction of clonotypes spanned both CD4 and CD8 compartments.

There are 16 residues in the CDR3. With 3 bases clipped from V and 3 bases from J, the junction kept 9 bases outside the gene matches. In TCRdb, the 5' RACE reads were re-called with MiXCR into one record per CDR3 protein. The sample has over 150,000 distinct CDR3 sequences, about 6.2% seen once. The table lists this clonotype with many counts. The antigen remains undetermined. V usage is TRBV12-3 or TRBV12-4 and J usage is TRBJ2-7; TRBD1 aligns across 9 bases. The sequenced sample was CD4+ T cells sorted from PBMCs, obtained on the day of the first yellow fever vaccination. This sequence was found in a man aged 18 to 29 who received the YFV17D yellow fever vaccine. CDR3 coding DNA: TGTGCCAGCAGTTTCCGGACAGGGGTTATGTTCTACGAGCAGTACTTC. Translated: CASSFRTGVMFYEQYF.